This T cell receptor (beta chain) was sequenced for a study of blood T cell repertoires in COVID-19. As for the study in general: From the United States, Italy and Spain came samples of acute and convalescent COVID-19.

Measured with immunoSEQ multiplex PCR; TCRdb has only the in-frame clones, and not every one. This sample yields just over 200,000 clones, of which around 84% are seen a single time; 5.5% to 7% belongs to the top ten. This CDR3 region has 14 residues. CDR1 and CDR2 (germline): SGHDN, FVKESK. Germline trimming cut 6 bases from V and 6 bases from J; bases unmatched to any gene: 4. The chain couples TRBV14 to TRBJ1-6, with TRBD1 matching over 8 bases. The sample taken for sequencing was peripheral blood. The sequence was collected from a man of 80 years or more with acute or convalescent COVID-19. DNA of the CDR3: TGTGCCAGCAGGCCGGACAGGGCTAATTCACCCCTCCACTTT. Its protein product is CASRPDRANSPLHF.